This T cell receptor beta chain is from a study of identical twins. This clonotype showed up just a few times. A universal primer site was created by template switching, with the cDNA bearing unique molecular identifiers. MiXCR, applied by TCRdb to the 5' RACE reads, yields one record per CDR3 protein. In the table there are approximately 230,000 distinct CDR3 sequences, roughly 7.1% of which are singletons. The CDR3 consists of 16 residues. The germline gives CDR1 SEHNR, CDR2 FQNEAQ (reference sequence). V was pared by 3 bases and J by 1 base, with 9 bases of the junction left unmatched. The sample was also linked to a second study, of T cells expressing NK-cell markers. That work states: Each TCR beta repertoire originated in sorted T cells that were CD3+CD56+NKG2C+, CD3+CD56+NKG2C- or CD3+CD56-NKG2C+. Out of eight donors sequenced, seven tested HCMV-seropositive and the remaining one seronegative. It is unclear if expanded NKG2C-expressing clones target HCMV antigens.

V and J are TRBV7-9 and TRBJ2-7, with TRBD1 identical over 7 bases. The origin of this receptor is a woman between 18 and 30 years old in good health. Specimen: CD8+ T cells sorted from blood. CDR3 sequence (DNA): TGTGCCAGCAGCTTGTCGACAGGGTTAGCATCCTACGAGCAGTACTTC. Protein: CASSLSTGLASYEQYF.